Listed here are 6 T cell receptor beta chains from one sample, sequenced in a study of blood T cells in healthy people across ages. Alongside a J-beta primer mix, a sample-barcoded 5' primer served in a second PCR lasting about 6 to 11 cycles. Using its own MiXCR run on the 5' RACE reads, TCRdb lists one record per CDR3 protein. The sample contains 1.5 million to 2 million distinct CDR3 sequences, around 48% of which appear only once. Sequenced sample: blood. These receptors were taken from a middle-aged woman in good health.

The gene calls are TRBV28 and TRBJ2-4; 9 bases agree with TRBD1. This CDR3 has 16 amino acids. The V gene end was trimmed by 1 base and the J gene end by 7 bases; junction bases not matched to a gene: 8. Germline CDR1 is MDHEN and CDR2 is SYDVKM. The CDR3 DNA reads TGTGCCAGCAGTTTATCCCGACAGGGGGTGTGGAACATTCAGTACTTC. It yields the protein CASSLSRQGVWNIQYF.

This clonotype was recorded once. The chain joins TRBV5-5 to TRBJ2-4; tentatively, D is TRBD2 (6 bases). The length of the CDR3 is 15 residues. The V and J ends lost 2 bases and 8 bases respectively, with 17 bases between them. Germline lookup yields CDR1 SGHKS and CDR2 YYEKEE (reference sequence). Here the CDR3 DNA reads TGTGCCAGCAGCTTCGGAACCCCGGAGGGAGACATTCAGTACTTC. Translated: CASSFGTPEGDIQYF.

This clonotype came up many times. The V call is TRBV10-2, the J call TRBJ2-7; no firm D call. V shed 3 bases and J shed 2 bases, with 8 bases lying between them. CDR1 is WSHSY, CDR2 SAAADI, per germline. This CDR3 comprises 13 residues. DNA for the CDR3: TGCGCCAGCAGTGAAGGCAGCCCCTACGAGCAGTACTTC. It yields the protein CASSEGSPYEQYF.

This clonotype showed up just a few times. The chain combines TRBV28 with TRBJ2-7; D not certain. The V gene's germline CDR1 is MDHEN and CDR2 SYDVKM. CDR3 length: 13 amino acids. V lost 5 bases and J 1 base, leaving 9 bases between the germline ends. In DNA form, the CDR3 reads TGTGCCAGCAGTATAGCCAGGTCCTACGAGCAGTACTTC. Translating it yields CASSIARSYEQYF.

This sequence joins TRBV4-3 and TRBJ2-7, with D tentatively TRBD2 (6 bases). This CDR3 has 13 amino acids. Per germline, CDR1 LGHNA and CDR2 YSLEER. Between the trimmed V and J ends, which lost 4 bases and 4 bases, there was a span of 11 bases. The CDR3, as DNA: TGCGCCAGCAGCCCGTACGGGGGTTACGAGCAGTACTTC. Its translation: CASSPYGGYEQYF.

The chain carries TRBV29-1 and TRBJ1-1; unclear D gene. Deletions cut 1 base from V and 5 bases from J, with 8 bases between. This CDR3 comprises 12 residues. Germline loops: CDR1 SQVTM, CDR2 ANQGSEA. The CDR3 DNA follows: TGCAGCGTTGAAGGAGGGTTGACTGAAGCTTTCTTT. Protein sequence: CSVEGGLTEAFF.